Each of the 5 T cell receptor beta chains below was sequenced from the same sample in a study of T cell repertoires in cytomegalovirus infection. TCRdb re-called the reads through MiXCR, storing one row per CDR3 protein. The sample consists of approximately 190,000 distinct CDR3 sequences, roughly 9% of them appearing once. Sequencing input: PBMCs. These receptors all stem from a human donor in good health (CMV status not recorded). Some clones in this sample may be carry-over from other donors' samples.

This clonotype was observed many times. The rearrangement uses TRBV7-3 and TRBJ1-2; perhaps TRBD1 as D (6 bases). This CDR3 spans 20 amino acids. In germline, CDR1 is SGHTA, CDR2 FQGTGA. With 2 bases removed from V and 0 bases from J, the gap between germline ends came to 25 bases. CDR3 residues: CASSLYPVSQNRVSNYGYTF. In nucleotides, the CDR3 is TGTGCCAGCAGCTTATACCCCGTATCGCAAAACAGGGTATCTAACTATGGCTACACCTTC.

This clonotype was recorded many times. This chain connects TRBV7-2 to TRBJ2-2; TRBD2 might be the D (5 bases). CDR1 SGHTA and CDR2 FQGNSA come from the germline V gene. The CDR3 has 15 amino acids. The ends were cut back, 4 bases at V and 4 bases at J, with 13 bases in the middle. The CDR3 region has the DNA TGTGCCAGCAGCTCGCGGACTGAGGGCACCGGGGAGCTGTTTTTT. Its protein product is CASSSRTEGTGELFF.

This clonotype occurred a few times. The rearrangement links TRBV20-1 to TRBJ2-7; TRBD2 matches at 9 bases. Germline lookup yields CDR1 DFQATT and CDR2 SNEGSKA (reference sequence). This CDR3 has 13 residues. With V trimmed by 6 bases and J by 0 bases, 3 bases remained unmatched. CDR3 coding DNA: TGCAGTGCCATACTAGCGGGCTCCTACGAGCAGTACTTC. Translation: CSAILAGSYEQYF.

The table lists this clonotype with a few counts. This chain connects TRBV6-2 or TRBV6-3 to TRBJ2-3; TRBD2 agrees at 9 bases. Germline CDR1 MNHEY, CDR2 SVGEGT. The V and J ends lost 5 bases and 5 bases, in that order; junction bases with no gene match: 8. This CDR3 is built from 15 residues. CDR3: CASSPLAGRGDTQYF. Written as DNA, the CDR3 is TGTGCCAGCAGTCCCCTAGCGGGAAGGGGAGATACGCAGTATTTT.

This clonotype was seen at least ten times. The chain uses TRBV12-3 or TRBV12-4 and TRBJ2-3; D is unresolved. The CDR3 has 13 amino acids. V lost 8 bases and J 4 bases, leaving 13 bases between the germline ends. The CDR3 nucleotides read TGTGCCAGCCGACTTGCATCGTCAGATACGCAGTATTTT. Its translation: CASRLASSDTQYF.